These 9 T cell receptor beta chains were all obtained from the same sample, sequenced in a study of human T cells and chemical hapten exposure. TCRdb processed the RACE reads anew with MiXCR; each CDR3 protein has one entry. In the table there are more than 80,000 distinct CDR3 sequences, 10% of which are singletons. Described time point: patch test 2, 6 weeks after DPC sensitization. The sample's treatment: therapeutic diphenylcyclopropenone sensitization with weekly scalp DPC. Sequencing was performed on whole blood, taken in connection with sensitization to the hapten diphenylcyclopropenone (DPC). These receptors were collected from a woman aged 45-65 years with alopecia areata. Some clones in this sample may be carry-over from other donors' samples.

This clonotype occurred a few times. The CDR3 sequence: CASSQAPGLASYEQYF. CDR3 nucleotides: TGCGCCAGCAGCCAAGCCCCAGGGCTAGCGTCCTACGAGCAGTACTTC. The rearrangement joins TRBV4-1 to TRBJ2-7, with a weak D call TRBD2 (6 bases). CDR3 length: 16 residues. V lost 1 base and J 1 base, leaving 14 bases between the germline ends. Germline CDR1 is MGHRA and CDR2 is YSYEKL.

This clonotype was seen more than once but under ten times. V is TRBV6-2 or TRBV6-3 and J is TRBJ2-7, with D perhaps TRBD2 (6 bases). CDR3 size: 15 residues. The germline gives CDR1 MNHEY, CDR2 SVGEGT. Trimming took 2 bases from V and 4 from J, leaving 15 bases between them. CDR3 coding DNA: TGTGCCAGCAGTTACCCGCGACTAGGGATTTACGAGCAGTACTTC. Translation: CASSYPRLGIYEQYF.

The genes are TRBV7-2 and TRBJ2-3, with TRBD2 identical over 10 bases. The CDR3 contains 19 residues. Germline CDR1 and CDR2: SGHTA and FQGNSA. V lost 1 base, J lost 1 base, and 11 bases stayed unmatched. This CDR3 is CASSLVSSPLAGRTDTQYF. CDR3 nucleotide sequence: TGTGCCAGCAGCTTAGTAAGTTCCCCACTAGCGGGACGCACAGATACGCAGTATTTT.

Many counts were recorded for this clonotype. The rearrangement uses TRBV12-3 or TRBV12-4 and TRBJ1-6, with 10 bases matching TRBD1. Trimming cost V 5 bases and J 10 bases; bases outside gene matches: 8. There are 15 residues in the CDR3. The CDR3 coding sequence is TGTGCCAGCAGTCAGCCCGGGACAGGGGCCTCACCCCTCCACTTT. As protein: CASSQPGTGASPLHF.

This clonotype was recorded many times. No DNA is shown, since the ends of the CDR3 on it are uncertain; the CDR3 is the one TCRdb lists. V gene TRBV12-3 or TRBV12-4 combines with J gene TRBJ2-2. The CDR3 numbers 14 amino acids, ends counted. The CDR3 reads CASILAGSPGELFF.

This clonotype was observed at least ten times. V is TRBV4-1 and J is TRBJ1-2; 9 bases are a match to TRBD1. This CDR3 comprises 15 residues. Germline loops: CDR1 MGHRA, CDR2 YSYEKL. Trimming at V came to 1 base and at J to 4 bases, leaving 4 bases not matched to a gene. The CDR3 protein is CASSQGDRESYGYTF. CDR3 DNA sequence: TGCGCCAGCAGCCAAGGGGACAGGGAGAGCTATGGCTACACCTTC.

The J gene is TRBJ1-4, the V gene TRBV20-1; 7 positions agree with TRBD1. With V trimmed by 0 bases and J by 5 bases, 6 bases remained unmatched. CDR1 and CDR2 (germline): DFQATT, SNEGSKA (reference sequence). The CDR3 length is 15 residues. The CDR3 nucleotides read TGCAGTGCTAGAGATCCGGACAGGTCAAATGAAAAACTGTTTTTT. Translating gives CSARDPDRSNEKLFF.

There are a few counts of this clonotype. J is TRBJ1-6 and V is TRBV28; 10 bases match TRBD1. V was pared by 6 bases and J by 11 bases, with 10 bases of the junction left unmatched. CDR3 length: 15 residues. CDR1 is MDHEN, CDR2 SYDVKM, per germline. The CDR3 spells CASSSPGQGTAPLHF. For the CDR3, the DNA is TGTGCCAGCAGCTCTCCGGGACAGGGGACGGCACCCCTCCACTTT.

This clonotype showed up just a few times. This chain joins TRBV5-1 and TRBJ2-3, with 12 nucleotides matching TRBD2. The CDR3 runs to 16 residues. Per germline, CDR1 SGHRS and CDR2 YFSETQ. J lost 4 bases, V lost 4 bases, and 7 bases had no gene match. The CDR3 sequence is CASSPVLAGGADTQYF. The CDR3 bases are TGCGCCAGCAGCCCCGTCCTAGCGGGAGGGGCAGATACGCAGTATTTT. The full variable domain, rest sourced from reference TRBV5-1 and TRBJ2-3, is KAGVTQTPRYLIKTRGQQVTLSCSPISGHRSVSWYQQTPGQGLQFLFEYFSETQRNKGNFPGRFSGRQFSNSRSEMNVSTLELGDSALYLCASSPVLAGGADTQYFGPGTRLTVL.